The 13 T cell receptor beta chains reported below all come from one sample, sequenced in a study of blood T cell repertoires in COVID-19. The data were produced by immunoSEQ multiplex PCR, yet TCRdb's version contains in-frame clones alone and is incomplete. The profile shows about 210,000 clones, 80% to 90% of them singletons. The sequenced sample was PBMCs or T cells enriched from blood (not recorded which). These receptors were taken from a young man who had recovered from COVID-19.

V is TRBV6-5 and J is TRBJ1-6; the match to TRBD1 covers 8 bases. This CDR3 is 16 amino acids long. V trimming: 4 bases; J trimming: 7 bases; junction bases outside the gene matches: 9. Per germline, CDR1 MNHEY and CDR2 SVGAGI. The CDR3 DNA reads TGTGCCAGCAGTTTCAGCAGGGGGCGTAGAAATTCACCCCTCCACTTT. Protein: CASSFSRGRRNSPLHF.

A single count supports this clone. The chain combines TRBV27 with TRBJ2-7, with no clear D. Germline loops: CDR1 MNHEY, CDR2 SMNVEV (reference sequence). With 0 bases removed from V and 7 bases from J, the gap between germline ends came to 10 bases. The CDR3 has 13 residues. The DNA for the CDR3 is TGTGCCAGCAGTTTATCCGGGTCTAATGAGCAGTACTTC. Encoded protein: CASSLSGSNEQYF.

J is TRBJ2-7 and V is TRBV30; D remains unclear. Deletions cut 0 bases from V and 0 bases from J, with 15 bases between. CDR1 and CDR2 from the germline V gene are GTSNPN and SVGIG (reference sequence). This CDR3 has 16 residues. The CDR3 DNA follows: TGTGCCTGGAGTGTAAACGGGTGGCCTAGCTCCTACGAGCAGTACTTC. Translation: CAWSVNGWPSSYEQYF. Filled out from reference TRBV30 and TRBJ2-7, the complete variable domain reads SQTIHQWPATLVQPVGSPLSLECTVEGTSNPNLYWYRQAAGRGLQLLFYSVGIGQISSEVPQNLSASRPQDRQFILSSKKLLLSDSGFYLCAWSVNGWPSSYEQYFGPGTRLTVT.

J is TRBJ2-5 and V is TRBV29-1; D is undetermined. Germline lookup yields CDR1 SQVTM and CDR2 ANQGSEA. Trimming stripped 5 bases from V and 5 bases from J, with 18 bases between. There are 14 residues in the CDR3. The DNA of the CDR3 is TGCAGCGTTACGAGGAGTTTTGGTTGGGAGACCCAGTACTTC. Protein sequence: CSVTRSFGWETQYF.

This chain joins TRBV30 and TRBJ1-1, with 7 bases identical to TRBD1. Per the germline V gene, CDR1 is GTSNPN and CDR2 is SVGIG (reference sequence). The CDR3 totals 12 residues. J was trimmed by 5 bases and V by 3 bases; bases with no gene match: 3. CDR3 loop: CAWSPGGTEAFF. CDR3 DNA: TGTGCCTGGAGCCCAGGGGGGACTGAAGCTTTCTTT.

J is TRBJ2-1 and V is TRBV30, with 10 bases that match TRBD2. The V gene's germline CDR1 is GTSNPN and CDR2 SVGIG (reference sequence). The ends lost 0 bases at V and 8 bases at J; junction bases unmatched: 7. CDR3 size: 15 residues. CDR3 coding DNA: TGTGCCTGGAGTGTACGGCTAGCGGGAGACCATGAGCAGTTCTTC. Translation: CAWSVRLAGDHEQFF.

V usage is TRBV4-3 and J usage is TRBJ2-3; 9 nucleotides line up with TRBD2. This CDR3 is built from 16 residues. Germline trimming cut 0 bases from V and 4 bases from J; bases unmatched to any gene: 5. Germline lookup yields CDR1 LGHNA and CDR2 YSLEER. CDR3 nucleotide sequence: TGCGCCAGCAGCCAAGATAGAGCGGGAGGCCCAGATACGCAGTATTTT. This gives the protein CASSQDRAGGPDTQYF.

This rearrangement joins TRBV5-1 to TRBJ2-3; 8 bases agree with TRBD2. The germline gives CDR1 SGHRS, CDR2 YFSETQ. V trimming: 1 base; J trimming: 4 bases; junction bases outside the gene matches: 5. The CDR3 has 15 residues. The CDR3 loop is CASSLTGGAADTQYF. DNA for the CDR3: TGCGCCAGCAGCTTGACCGGGGGGGCCGCAGATACGCAGTATTTT.

This clone was seen just once. This chain joins TRBV18 and TRBJ2-5, with D possibly TRBD1 on 8 matching bases. The V gene lost 5 bases and the J gene lost 3 bases, with 16 bases spanning the gap. Germline V gene lookup returns CDR1 KGHSH and CDR2 LQKENI. There are 15 residues in the CDR3. CDR3 nucleotides: TGTGCCAGCTCATCTTCACAGGGGGGGAAAGAGACCCAGTACTTC. It specifies CASSSSQGGKETQYF.

This chain joins TRBV2 and TRBJ2-6, with TRBD2 matching 9 bases. The V gene end was trimmed by 7 bases and the J gene end by 3 bases; junction bases not matched to a gene: 10. Germline values: CDR1 SNHLY, CDR2 FYNNEI. This CDR3 has 17 amino acids. The CDR3 protein is CASTLAGVRGGANVLTF. CDR3 DNA sequence: TGTGCCAGCACCTTAGCGGGAGTGCGAGGTGGGGCCAACGTCCTGACTTTC.

The chain recombines TRBV7-8 with TRBJ2-5; 7 bases are shared with TRBD1. With 5 bases clipped from V and 4 bases from J, the junction kept 1 base outside the gene matches. This CDR3 region has 12 residues. In germline, CDR1 is SGHVS, CDR2 FQNEAQ. The CDR3 DNA is TGTGCCAGCAGCCGGACAGGAGAGACCCAGTACTTC. This codes for CASSRTGETQYF.

The chain is built from TRBV18 and TRBJ2-1, with TRBD1 matching over 8 bases. The CDR3 extends over 15 amino acids. CDR1 and CDR2 from the germline V gene are KGHSH and LQKENI. The V and J ends lost 4 bases and 6 bases, in that order; junction bases with no gene match: 8. CDR3: CASSLRGPRSNEQFF. The DNA for the CDR3 is TGTGCCAGCTCACTCAGGGGGCCCCGTTCCAATGAGCAGTTCTTC.

J is TRBJ2-5 and V is TRBV28; weak D call: TRBD1 (6 bases). The germline V and J ends were trimmed by 6 bases and 3 bases, with 11 bases remaining between them. CDR1 and CDR2 from the germline V gene are MDHEN and SYDVKM. CDR3 length equals 13 residues. The CDR3 region is CASSPYREETQYF. The CDR3 DNA follows: TGTGCCAGCAGCCCCTACAGGGAAGAGACCCAGTACTTC.